The sequence of this T cell receptor (beta chain) was determined in a study of T cell changes during pregnancy in multiple sclerosis. Profiling relied on immunoSEQ multiplex PCR, and the TCRdb table lists in-frame clones only, not all of them. Of tens of thousands of clones detected, 90% appear once; the ten largest clones hold 2.5% to 4%. Germline assignment: CDR1 SGDLS and CDR2 YYNGEE. CDR3 length equals 15 residues. V was cut by 0 bases and J by 0 bases, with 9 bases left in between. This rearrangement joins TRBV9 to TRBJ1-2; D gene ambiguous. Sequencing was performed on peripheral blood, taken in the first trimester of pregnancy. The sequence was obtained from a female donor in good health, enrolled as a control in a pregnancy study. The CDR3 protein is CASSVGRTANYGYTF. In nucleotides, the CDR3 is TGTGCCAGCAGCGTAGGACGTACAGCTAACTATGGCTACACCTTC.